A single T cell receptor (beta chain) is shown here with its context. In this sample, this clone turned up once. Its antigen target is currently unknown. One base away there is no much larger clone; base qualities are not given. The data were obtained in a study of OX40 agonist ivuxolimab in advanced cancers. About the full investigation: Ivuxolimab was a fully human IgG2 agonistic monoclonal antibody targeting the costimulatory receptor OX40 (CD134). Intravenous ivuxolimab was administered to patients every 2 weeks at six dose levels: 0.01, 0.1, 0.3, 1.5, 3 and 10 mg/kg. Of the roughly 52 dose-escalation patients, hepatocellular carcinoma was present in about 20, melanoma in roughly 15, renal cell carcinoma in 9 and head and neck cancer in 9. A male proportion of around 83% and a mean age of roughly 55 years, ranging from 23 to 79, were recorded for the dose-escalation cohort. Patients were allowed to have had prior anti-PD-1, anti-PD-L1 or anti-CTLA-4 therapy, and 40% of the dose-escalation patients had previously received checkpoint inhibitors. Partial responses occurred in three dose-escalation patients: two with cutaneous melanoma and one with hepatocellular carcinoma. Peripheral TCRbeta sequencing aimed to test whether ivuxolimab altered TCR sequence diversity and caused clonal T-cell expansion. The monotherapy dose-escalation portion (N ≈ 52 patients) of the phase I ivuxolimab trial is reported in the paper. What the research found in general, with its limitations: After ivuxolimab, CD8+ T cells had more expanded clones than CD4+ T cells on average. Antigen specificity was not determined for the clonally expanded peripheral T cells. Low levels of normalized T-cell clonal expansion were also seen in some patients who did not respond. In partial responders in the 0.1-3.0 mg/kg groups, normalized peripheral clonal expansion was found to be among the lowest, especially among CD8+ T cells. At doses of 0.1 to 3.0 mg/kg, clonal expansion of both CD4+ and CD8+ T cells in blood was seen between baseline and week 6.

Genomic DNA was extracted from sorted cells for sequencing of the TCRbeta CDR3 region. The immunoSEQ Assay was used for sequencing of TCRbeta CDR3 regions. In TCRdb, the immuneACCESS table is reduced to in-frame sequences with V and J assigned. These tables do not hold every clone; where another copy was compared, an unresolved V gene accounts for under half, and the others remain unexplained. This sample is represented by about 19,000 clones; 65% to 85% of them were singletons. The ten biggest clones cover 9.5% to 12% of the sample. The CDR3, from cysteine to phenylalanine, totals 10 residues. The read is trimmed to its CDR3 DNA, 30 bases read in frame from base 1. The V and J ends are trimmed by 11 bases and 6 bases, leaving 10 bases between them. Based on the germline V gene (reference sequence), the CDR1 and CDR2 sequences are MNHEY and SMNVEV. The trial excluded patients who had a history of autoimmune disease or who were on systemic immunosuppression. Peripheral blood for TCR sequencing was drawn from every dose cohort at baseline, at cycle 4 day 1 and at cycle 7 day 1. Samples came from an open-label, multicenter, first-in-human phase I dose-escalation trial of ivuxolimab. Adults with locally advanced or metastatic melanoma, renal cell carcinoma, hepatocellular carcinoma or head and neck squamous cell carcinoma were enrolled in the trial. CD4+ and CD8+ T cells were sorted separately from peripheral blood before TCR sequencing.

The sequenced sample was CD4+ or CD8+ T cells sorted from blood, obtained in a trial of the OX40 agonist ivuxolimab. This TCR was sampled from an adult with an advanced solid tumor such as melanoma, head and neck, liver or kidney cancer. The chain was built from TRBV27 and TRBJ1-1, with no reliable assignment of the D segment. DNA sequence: TGTGCCGCGGGTATCGCTGAAGCTTTCTTT. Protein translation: CAAGIAEAFF.